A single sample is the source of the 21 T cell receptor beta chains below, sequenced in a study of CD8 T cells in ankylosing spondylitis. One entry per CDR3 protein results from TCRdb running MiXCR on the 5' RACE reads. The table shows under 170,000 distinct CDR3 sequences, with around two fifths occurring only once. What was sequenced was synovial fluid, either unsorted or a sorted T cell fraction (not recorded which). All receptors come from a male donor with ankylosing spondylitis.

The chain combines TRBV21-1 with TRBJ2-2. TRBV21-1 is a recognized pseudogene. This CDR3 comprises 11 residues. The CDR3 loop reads CKIGFSGELFF. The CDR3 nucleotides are TGCAAAATCGGGTTTTCCGGGGAGCTGTTTTTT.

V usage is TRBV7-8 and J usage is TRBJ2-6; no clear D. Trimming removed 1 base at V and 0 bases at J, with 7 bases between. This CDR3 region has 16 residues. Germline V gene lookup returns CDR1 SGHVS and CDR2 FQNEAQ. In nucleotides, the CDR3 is TGTGCCAGCAGCTTAGGCACCTACTCTGGGGCCAACGTCCTGACTTTC. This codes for CASSLGTYSGANVLTF.

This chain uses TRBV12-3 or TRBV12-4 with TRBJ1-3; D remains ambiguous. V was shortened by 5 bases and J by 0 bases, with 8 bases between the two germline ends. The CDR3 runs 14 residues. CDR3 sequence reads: CASSLLFSGNTIYF. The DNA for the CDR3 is TGTGCCAGCAGTCTGTTGTTCTCTGGAAACACCATATATTTT.

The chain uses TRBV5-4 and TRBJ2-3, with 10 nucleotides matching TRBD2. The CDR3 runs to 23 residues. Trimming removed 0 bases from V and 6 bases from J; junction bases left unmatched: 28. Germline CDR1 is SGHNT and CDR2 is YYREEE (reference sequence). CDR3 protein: CASSLGPFIPAGGPRMLSDTQYF. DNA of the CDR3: TGTGCCAGCAGCTTGGGGCCCTTTATACCAGCGGGGGGGCCCCGTATGCTTTCGGATACGCAGTATTTT.

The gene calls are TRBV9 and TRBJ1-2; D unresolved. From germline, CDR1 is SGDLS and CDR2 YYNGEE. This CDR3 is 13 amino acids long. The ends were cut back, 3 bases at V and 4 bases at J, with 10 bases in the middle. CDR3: CASSGGPSYGYTF. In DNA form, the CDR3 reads TGTGCCAGCAGCGGAGGGCCAAGCTATGGCTACACCTTC.

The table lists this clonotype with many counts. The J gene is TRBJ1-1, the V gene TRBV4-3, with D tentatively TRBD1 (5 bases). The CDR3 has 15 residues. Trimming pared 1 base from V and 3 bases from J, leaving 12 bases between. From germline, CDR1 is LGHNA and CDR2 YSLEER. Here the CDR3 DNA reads TGCGCCAGCAGCCAAGGCACAGCAGGGTACACTGAAGCTTTCTTT. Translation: CASSQGTAGYTEAFF.

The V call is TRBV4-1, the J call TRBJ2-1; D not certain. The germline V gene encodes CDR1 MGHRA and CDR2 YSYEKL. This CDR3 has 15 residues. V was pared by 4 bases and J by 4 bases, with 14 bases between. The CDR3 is CASSPAVYHYNEQFF. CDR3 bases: TGCGCCAGCAGCCCCGCCGTCTACCATTACAATGAGCAGTTCTTC.

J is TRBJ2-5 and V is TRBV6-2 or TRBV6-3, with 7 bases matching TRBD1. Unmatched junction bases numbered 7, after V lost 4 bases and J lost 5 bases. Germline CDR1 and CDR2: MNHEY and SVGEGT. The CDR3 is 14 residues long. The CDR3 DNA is TGTGCCAGCAGTTCCGGGACAGTGAGGGAGACCCAGTACTTC. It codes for CASSSGTVRETQYF.

CDR3 region: CASSWPRDTEAFF. CDR3 nucleotide sequence: TGTGCCAGCAGCTGGCCAAGGGACACTGAAGCTTTCTTT. V usage is TRBV7-9 and J usage is TRBJ1-1, with D unclear. Germline loops: CDR1 SEHNR, CDR2 FQNEAQ (reference sequence). Trimming took off 4 bases at V and 3 bases at J, with 9 bases between the two ends. The length of the CDR3 is 13 residues.

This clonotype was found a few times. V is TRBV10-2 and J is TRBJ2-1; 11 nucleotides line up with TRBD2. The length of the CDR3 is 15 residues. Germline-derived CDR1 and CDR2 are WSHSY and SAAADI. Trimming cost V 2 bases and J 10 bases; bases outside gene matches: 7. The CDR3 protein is CASSEISGGAEEQFF. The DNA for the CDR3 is TGCGCCAGCAGTGAGATTAGCGGGGGGGCAGAGGAGCAGTTCTTC.

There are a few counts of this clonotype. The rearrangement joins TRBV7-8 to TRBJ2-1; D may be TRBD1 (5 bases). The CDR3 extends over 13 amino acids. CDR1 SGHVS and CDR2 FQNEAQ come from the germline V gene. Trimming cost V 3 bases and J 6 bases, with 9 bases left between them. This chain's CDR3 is CASSFKGANEQFF. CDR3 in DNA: TGTGCCAGCAGCTTTAAAGGGGCCAATGAGCAGTTCTTC.

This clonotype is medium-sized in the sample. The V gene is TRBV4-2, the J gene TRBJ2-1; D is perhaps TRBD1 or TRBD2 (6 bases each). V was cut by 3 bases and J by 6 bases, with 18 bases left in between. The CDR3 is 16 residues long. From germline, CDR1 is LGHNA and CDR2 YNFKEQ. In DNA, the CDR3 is TGTGCCAGCAGCCAGGAGGGGGACGGGGCATTCAATGAGCAGTTCTTC. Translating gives CASSQEGDGAFNEQFF.

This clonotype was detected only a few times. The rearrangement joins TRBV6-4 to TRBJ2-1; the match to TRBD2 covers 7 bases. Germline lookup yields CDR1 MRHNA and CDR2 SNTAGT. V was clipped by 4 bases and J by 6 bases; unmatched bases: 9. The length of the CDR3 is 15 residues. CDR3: CASSARQGGSNEQFF. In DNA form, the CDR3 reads TGTGCCAGCAGTGCGCGGCAGGGAGGGTCCAATGAGCAGTTCTTC.

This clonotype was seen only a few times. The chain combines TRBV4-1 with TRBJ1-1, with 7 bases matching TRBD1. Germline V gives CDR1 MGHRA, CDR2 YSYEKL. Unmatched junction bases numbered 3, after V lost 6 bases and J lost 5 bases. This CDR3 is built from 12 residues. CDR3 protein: CASRGGDTEAFF. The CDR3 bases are TGCGCCAGCAGAGGGGGCGATACTGAAGCTTTCTTT.

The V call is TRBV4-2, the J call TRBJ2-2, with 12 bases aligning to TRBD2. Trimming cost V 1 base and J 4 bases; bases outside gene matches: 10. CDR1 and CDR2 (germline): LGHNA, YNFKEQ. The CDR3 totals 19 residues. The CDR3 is CASSQGIPASGGATGELFF. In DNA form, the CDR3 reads TGTGCCAGCAGCCAAGGAATCCCGGCTAGCGGGGGGGCCACCGGGGAGCTGTTTTTT.

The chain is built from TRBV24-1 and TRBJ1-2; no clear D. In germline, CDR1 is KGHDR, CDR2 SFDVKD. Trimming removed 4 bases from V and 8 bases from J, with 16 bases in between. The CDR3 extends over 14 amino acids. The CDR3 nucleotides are TGTGCCACCAGTGACCGGACGGTTGGAGTAGGCTACACCTTC. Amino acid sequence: CATSDRTVGVGYTF.

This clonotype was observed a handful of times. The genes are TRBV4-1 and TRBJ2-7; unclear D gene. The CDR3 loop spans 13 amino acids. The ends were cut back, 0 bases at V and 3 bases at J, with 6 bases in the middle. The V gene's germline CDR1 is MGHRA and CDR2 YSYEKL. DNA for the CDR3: TGCGCCAGCAGCCAAGATTCCGTCTACGAGCAGTACTTC. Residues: CASSQDSVYEQYF.

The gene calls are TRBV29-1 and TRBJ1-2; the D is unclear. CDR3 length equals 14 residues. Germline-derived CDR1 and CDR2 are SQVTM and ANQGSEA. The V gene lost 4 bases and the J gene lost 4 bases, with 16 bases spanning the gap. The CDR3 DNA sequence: TGCAGCGTTGCCCCCGGAGGAGATTTCTATGGCTACACCTTC. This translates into CSVAPGGDFYGYTF.

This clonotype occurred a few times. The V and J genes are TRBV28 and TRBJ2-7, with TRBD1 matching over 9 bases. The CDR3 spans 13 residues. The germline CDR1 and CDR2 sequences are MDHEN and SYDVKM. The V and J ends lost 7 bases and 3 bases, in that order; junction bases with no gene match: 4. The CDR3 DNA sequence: TGTGCCAGCATCGGGACAGGGAGCTACGAGCAGTACTTC. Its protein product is CASIGTGSYEQYF.

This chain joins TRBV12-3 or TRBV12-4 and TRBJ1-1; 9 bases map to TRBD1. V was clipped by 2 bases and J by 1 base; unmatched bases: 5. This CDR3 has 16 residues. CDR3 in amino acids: CASSLFGQGSNTEAFF. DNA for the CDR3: TGTGCCAGCAGTTTATTTGGACAGGGGTCGAACACTGAAGCTTTCTTT.

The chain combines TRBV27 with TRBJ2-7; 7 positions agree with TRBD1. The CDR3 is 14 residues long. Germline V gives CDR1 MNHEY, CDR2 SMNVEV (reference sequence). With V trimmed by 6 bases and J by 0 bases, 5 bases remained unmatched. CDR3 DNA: TGTGCCAGCAGCCAGGGACAGATCTCCTACGAGCAGTACTTC. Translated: CASSQGQISYEQYF.